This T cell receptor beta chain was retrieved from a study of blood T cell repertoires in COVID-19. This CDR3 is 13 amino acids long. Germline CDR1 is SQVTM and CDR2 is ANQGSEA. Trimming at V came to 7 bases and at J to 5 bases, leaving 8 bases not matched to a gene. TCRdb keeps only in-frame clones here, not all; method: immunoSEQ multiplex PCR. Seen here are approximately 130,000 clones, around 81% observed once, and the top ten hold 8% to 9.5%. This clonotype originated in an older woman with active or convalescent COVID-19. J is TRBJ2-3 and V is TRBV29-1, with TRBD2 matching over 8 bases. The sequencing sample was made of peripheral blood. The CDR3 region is CSETSGSRDTQYF. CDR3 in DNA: TGCAGCGAAACGAGCGGGAGTCGAGATACGCAGTATTTT.